These T cell receptor beta chains were read from a single sample in a study of T cell repertoires in cytomegalovirus infection. MiXCR, run by TCRdb on the reads, gives a single entry per CDR3 protein. The sample shows about 920,000 distinct CDR3 sequences, 31% of them seen only once. The antigens for these receptors are not known. This material consisted of cultured CD8+ T cells from PBMCs, taken from culture after CMV antigen stimulation. Receptors originate from a human donor in good health (CMV status not recorded). Some clones in this sample may be carry-over from other donors' samples. Both conserved end residues are part of each CDR3. The D gene is left open where the match is weak. Not every row has a clone size; where given, it reads once, few, many or a size class.

j_call: TRBJ2-1
clone_size: few
d_call: TRBD2
v_call: TRBV19
cdr3_aa: CASSVMGLAGGDSYNEQFF
cdr3_nt: TGTGCCAGTAGTGTCATGGGACTAGCGGGGGGTGACTCCTACAATGAGCAGTTCTTC

j_call: TRBJ1-6
clone_size: once
d_call: -
v_call: TRBV14
cdr3_aa: CASSQGGGTSPLHF
cdr3_nt: TGTGCCAGCAGCCAAGGAGGGGGAACCTCACCCCTCCACTTT

j_call: TRBJ2-7
clone_size: -
d_call: -
v_call: TRBV7-3
cdr3_aa: CASSFGTAPDEQYF
cdr3_nt: TGTGCCAGCAGCTTCGGGACGGCCCCTGACGAGCAGTACTTC

j_call: TRBJ2-1
clone_size: -
d_call: -
v_call: TRBV6-4
cdr3_aa: CASSAASHLSYNEQFF
cdr3_nt: TGTGCCAGCAGTGCCGCTAGCCACCTCTCTTACAATGAGCAGTTCTTC

j_call: TRBJ1-2
clone_size: once
d_call: TRBD1
v_call: TRBV7-6
cdr3_aa: CASSLGTGGPLFNYGYTF
cdr3_nt: TGTGCCAGCAGCTTGGGGACAGGGGGCCCGCTGTTTAACTATGGCTACACCTTC

j_call: TRBJ1-1
clone_size: -
d_call: TRBD1
v_call: TRBV20-1
cdr3_aa: CSAASGETGADTEAFF
cdr3_nt: TGCAGTGCTGCGAGCGGTGAGACAGGGGCGGACACTGAAGCTTTCTTT

j_call: TRBJ1-1
clone_size: -
d_call: -
v_call: TRBV9
cdr3_aa: CASSVRQTVSEAFF
cdr3_nt: TGTGCCAGCAGCGTAAGACAGACAGTATCTGAAGCTTTCTTT

j_call: TRBJ2-3
clone_size: once
d_call: -
v_call: TRBV6-2/TRBV6-3
cdr3_aa: CASSSTELTDTQYF
cdr3_nt: TGTGCCAGCAGCTCTACAGAGCTCACAGATACGCAGTATTTT

j_call: TRBJ1-1
clone_size: -
d_call: -
v_call: TRBV5-5
cdr3_aa: CASSFGNGAFF
cdr3_nt: TGTGCCAGCAGCTTTGGTAACGGCGCTTTCTTT

j_call: TRBJ1-1
clone_size: -
d_call: -
v_call: TRBV2
cdr3_aa: CASSEYFEGQNTEAFF
cdr3_nt: TGTGCCAGCAGTGAATACTTTGAAGGACAGAACACTGAAGCTTTCTTT

j_call: TRBJ1-5
clone_size: -
d_call: -
v_call: TRBV19
cdr3_aa: CASLGNNQPQHF
cdr3_nt: TGTGCCAGTTTGGGTAACAATCAGCCCCAGCATTTT

j_call: TRBJ1-5
clone_size: -
d_call: -
v_call: TRBV20-1
cdr3_aa: CSASSLADSPYQPQHF
cdr3_nt: TGCAGTGCGTCGAGCCTCGCAGATTCCCCCTATCAGCCCCAGCATTTT

j_call: TRBJ2-2
clone_size: -
d_call: -
v_call: TRBV19
cdr3_aa: CASSLRTVNTGELFF
cdr3_nt: TGTGCCAGTAGTCTAAGGACGGTGAACACCGGGGAGCTGTTTTTT

j_call: TRBJ2-1
clone_size: -
d_call: -
v_call: TRBV6-5
cdr3_aa: CASSQILGGEQFF
cdr3_nt: TGTGCCAGCAGTCAGATCCTCGGGGGCGAGCAGTTCTTC

j_call: TRBJ2-1
clone_size: few
d_call: -
v_call: TRBV4-1
cdr3_aa: CASSQVRTEGNNEQFF
cdr3_nt: TGCGCCAGCAGCCAAGTCAGGACCGAAGGTAACAATGAGCAGTTCTTC

j_call: TRBJ1-1
clone_size: -
d_call: TRBD1
v_call: TRBV27
cdr3_aa: CASSPSRGGGLSLDTEAFF
cdr3_nt: TGTGCCAGCAGTCCCTCGAGGGGAGGGGGCCTTTCCTTAGACACTGAAGCTTTCTTT

j_call: TRBJ1-4
clone_size: -
d_call: -
v_call: TRBV27
cdr3_aa: CASSLGGFNEKLFF
cdr3_nt: TGTGCCAGCAGTTTAGGAGGATTTAATGAAAAACTGTTTTTT

j_call: TRBJ1-4
clone_size: -
d_call: -
v_call: TRBV28
cdr3_aa: CASSPRINEKLFF
cdr3_nt: TGTGCCAGCAGCCCTAGGATAAATGAAAAACTGTTTTTT

j_call: TRBJ2-7
clone_size: -
d_call: -
v_call: TRBV12-3/TRBV12-4
cdr3_aa: CASSSRVGTGRYEQYF
cdr3_nt: TGTGCCAGCAGTTCAAGGGTGGGTACAGGGAGGTACGAGCAGTACTTC

j_call: TRBJ2-5
clone_size: few
d_call: -
v_call: TRBV11-2
cdr3_aa: CASSALTPETQYF
cdr3_nt: TGTGCCAGCAGCGCGCTTACTCCAGAGACCCAGTACTTC

j_call: TRBJ1-1
clone_size: -
d_call: -
v_call: TRBV10-3
cdr3_aa: CAIRGRANFEDHDEAFF
cdr3_nt: TGTGCCATCAGAGGCAGGGCGAATTTTGAGGATCATGATGAAGCTTTCTTT

j_call: TRBJ1-6
clone_size: few
d_call: -
v_call: TRBV7-6
cdr3_aa: CASSLDVRDGNNSPLHF
cdr3_nt: TGTGCCAGCAGCTTAGATGTCAGAGACGGGAATAATTCACCCCTCCACTTT

j_call: TRBJ1-4
clone_size: -
d_call: -
v_call: TRBV2
cdr3_aa: CASSPNRNLNEKLFF
cdr3_nt: TGTGCCAGCAGTCCAAACAGGAATCTGAATGAAAAACTGTTTTTT

j_call: TRBJ2-7
clone_size: few
d_call: TRBD2
v_call: TRBV7-9
cdr3_aa: CASSLVGGAVEQYF
cdr3_nt: TGTGCCAGCAGCTTAGTCGGGGGGGCGGTCGAGCAGTACTTC

j_call: TRBJ2-7
clone_size: -
d_call: -
v_call: TRBV7-6
cdr3_aa: CASRVGTWTGDEQYF
cdr3_nt: TGTGCCAGCAGGGTAGGGACCTGGACGGGGGACGAGCAGTACTTC

j_call: TRBJ2-3
clone_size: -
d_call: -
v_call: TRBV7-8
cdr3_aa: CASIRDIRTDTQYF
cdr3_nt: TGTGCCAGCATCAGGGACATTCGGACAGATACGCAGTATTTT

j_call: TRBJ1-1
clone_size: few
d_call: -
v_call: TRBV2
cdr3_aa: CASTRGARVDTEAFF
cdr3_nt: TGTGCCAGCACCAGGGGCGCGAGGGTAGACACTGAAGCTTTCTTT

j_call: TRBJ1-3
clone_size: -
d_call: -
v_call: TRBV25-1
cdr3_aa: CASSQREGSLSGNTIYF
cdr3_nt: TGTGCCAGCAGTCAGAGGGAGGGATCTTTATCTGGAAACACCATATATTTT

j_call: TRBJ2-5
clone_size: many
d_call: TRBD1
v_call: TRBV6-6
cdr3_aa: CASMLGDFTERQGLTQYF
cdr3_nt: TGTGCCAGCATGTTAGGTGATTTTACGGAGAGACAGGGTTTGACCCAGTACTTC

j_call: TRBJ2-2
clone_size: -
d_call: -
v_call: TRBV5-4
cdr3_aa: CAGSQEYPANTGELFF
cdr3_nt: TGTGCCGGCAGCCAGGAGTACCCGGCGAACACCGGGGAGCTGTTTTTT

j_call: TRBJ2-1
clone_size: -
d_call: TRBD2
v_call: TRBV4-2
cdr3_aa: CASSQDEGAGGTYNEQFF
cdr3_nt: TGTGCCAGCAGCCAAGATGAGGGAGCGGGGGGCACATACAATGAGCAGTTCTTC

j_call: TRBJ1-2
clone_size: -
d_call: TRBD1
v_call: TRBV10-3
cdr3_aa: CATLTSQGSQTNYGYTF
cdr3_nt: TGTGCCACCCTCACCTCACAGGGGAGTCAAACTAACTATGGCTACACCTTC

j_call: TRBJ2-3
clone_size: few
d_call: TRBD2
v_call: TRBV10-3
cdr3_aa: CAINSGTSGTITDTQYF
cdr3_nt: TGTGCCATCAATTCCGGGACTAGCGGGACCATCACAGATACGCAGTATTTT

j_call: TRBJ2-2
clone_size: few
d_call: -
v_call: TRBV5-6
cdr3_aa: CASSSRGAFGELFF
cdr3_nt: TGTGCCAGCAGCTCCAGGGGGGCGTTCGGGGAGCTGTTTTTT

j_call: TRBJ1-1
clone_size: -
d_call: -
v_call: TRBV4-3
cdr3_aa: CASSQVPTGNTEASF
cdr3_nt: TGCGCCAGCAGCCAAGTACCCACAGGTAACACTGAAGCTTCCTTT

j_call: TRBJ1-5
clone_size: -
d_call: -
v_call: TRBV11-1
cdr3_aa: CANSLGSDQPQHF
cdr3_nt: TGTGCCAACAGCTTAGGCAGCGATCAGCCCCAGCATTTT

j_call: TRBJ2-1
clone_size: few
d_call: TRBD2
v_call: TRBV5-6
cdr3_aa: CASSPILNGGADNEQFF
cdr3_nt: TGTGCCAGCAGCCCAATTCTTAACGGGGGGGCAGACAATGAGCAGTTCTTC

j_call: TRBJ1-1
clone_size: -
d_call: -
v_call: TRBV7-9
cdr3_aa: CASSLAAVNTEAFF
cdr3_nt: TGTGCCAGCAGCTTAGCGGCAGTGAACACTGAAGCTTTCTTT

j_call: TRBJ2-1
clone_size: -
d_call: -
v_call: TRBV20-1
cdr3_aa: CSAVGTTYNEQFF
cdr3_nt: TGCAGTGCTGTGGGGACCACCTACAATGAGCAGTTCTTC

j_call: TRBJ1-5
clone_size: -
d_call: TRBD1
v_call: TRBV19
cdr3_aa: CASSIEEQGDSNQPQHF
cdr3_nt: TGTGCCAGTAGTATAGAGGAACAGGGGGATAGCAATCAGCCCCAGCATTTT

j_call: TRBJ2-7
clone_size: -
d_call: -
v_call: TRBV20-1
cdr3_aa: CSARGQGGSYEQYF
cdr3_nt: TGCAGTGCTAGAGGGCAGGGAGGATCCTACGAGCAGTACTTC

j_call: TRBJ2-1
clone_size: -
d_call: TRBD2
v_call: TRBV19
cdr3_aa: CASSYSAGGLYNEQFF
cdr3_nt: TGTGCCAGTAGTTACTCAGCGGGGGGGCTCTACAATGAGCAGTTCTTC

j_call: TRBJ2-3
clone_size: many
d_call: -
v_call: TRBV7-9
cdr3_aa: CASSSGLGVISATDTQYF
cdr3_nt: TGTGCCAGCAGTTCTGGCTTAGGGGTGATCTCAGCCACAGATACGCAGTATTTT

j_call: TRBJ1-5
clone_size: few
d_call: -
v_call: TRBV6-2/TRBV6-3
cdr3_aa: CASSSWEGSGSNQPQHF
cdr3_nt: TGTGCCAGCAGCTCCTGGGAGGGTTCGGGGAGCAATCAGCCCCAGCATTTT

j_call: TRBJ2-7
clone_size: -
d_call: -
v_call: TRBV7-9
cdr3_aa: CASSSSWEQYF
cdr3_nt: TGTGCCAGCAGCTCCTCGTGGGAGCAGTACTTC

j_call: TRBJ1-4
clone_size: few
d_call: TRBD1
v_call: TRBV4-1
cdr3_aa: CASSQVAGTGFSSATNEKLFF
cdr3_nt: TGCGCCAGCAGCCAGGTTGCTGGGACAGGGTTCTCTTCAGCAACTAATGAAAAACTGTTTTTT

j_call: TRBJ2-3
clone_size: -
d_call: TRBD2
v_call: TRBV11-2
cdr3_aa: CASSLDKWSSGEADTQYF
cdr3_nt: TGTGCCAGCAGCTTAGATAAATGGTCTAGCGGGGAAGCAGATACGCAGTATTTT

j_call: TRBJ2-1
clone_size: -
d_call: TRBD2
v_call: TRBV20-1
cdr3_aa: CSANGLAGGRYNEQFF
cdr3_nt: TGCAGTGCAAATGGACTAGCGGGGGGTCGTTACAATGAGCAGTTCTTC

j_call: TRBJ2-5
clone_size: many
d_call: TRBD1
v_call: TRBV9
cdr3_aa: CASSATGGSETQYF
cdr3_nt: TGTGCCAGCAGCGCTACAGGGGGTTCGGAGACCCAGTACTTC

j_call: TRBJ2-5
clone_size: few
d_call: -
v_call: TRBV7-6
cdr3_aa: CASSLRRQTQYF
cdr3_nt: TGTGCCAGCAGCTTACGCAGGCAAACCCAGTACTTC

j_call: TRBJ1-5
clone_size: few
d_call: -
v_call: TRBV27
cdr3_aa: CASSSIPPKDEAQHF
cdr3_nt: TGTGCCAGCAGTTCCATCCCTCCGAAGGACGAGGCCCAGCATTTT

j_call: TRBJ2-6
clone_size: few
d_call: TRBD1
v_call: TRBV7-9
cdr3_aa: CASLSGTASGANVLTF
cdr3_nt: TGTGCCAGCTTGTCCGGGACAGCCTCTGGGGCCAACGTCCTGACTTTC

j_call: TRBJ2-1
clone_size: -
d_call: -
v_call: TRBV27
cdr3_aa: CAIKSKQGSSYNEQFF
cdr3_nt: TGTGCCATCAAGTCTAAACAGGGCAGCTCCTACAATGAGCAGTTCTTC

j_call: TRBJ1-1
clone_size: few
d_call: -
v_call: TRBV5-8
cdr3_aa: CASSLASGELSEAFF
cdr3_nt: TGTGCCAGCAGCTTGGCCAGTGGGGAGTTATCTGAAGCTTTCTTT

j_call: TRBJ2-2
clone_size: -
d_call: TRBD1
v_call: TRBV6-2/TRBV6-3
cdr3_aa: CASSLRTGGSIANTGELFF
cdr3_nt: TGTGCCAGCAGTCTTCGGACAGGGGGTTCCATCGCGAACACCGGGGAGCTGTTTTTT

j_call: TRBJ2-5
clone_size: -
d_call: -
v_call: TRBV6-1
cdr3_aa: CASSEAHWRAQETQYF
cdr3_nt: TGTGCCAGCAGTGAAGCTCACTGGCGGGCCCAAGAGACCCAGTACTTC